The entry below describes one T cell receptor beta chain. The antigen is undetermined. Autoimmune disease history or systemic immunosuppression disqualified patients. The data are from a study of OX40 agonist ivuxolimab in advanced cancers. General study points: Individuals who were partial responders at 0.1-3.0 mg/kg had clonal expansion that ranked among the lowest.

TCRdb keeps only in-frame clones here, not all; method: immunoSEQ multiplex PCR. Among about 49,000 clones listed, 81% were seen once. The germline gives CDR1 SGHTA, CDR2 FQGNSA. V gave up 7 bases and J gave up 0 bases, with 10 bases separating them. The CDR3 totals 14 residues. The chain recombines TRBV7-2 with TRBJ1-3; D gene uncertain. The clonotype comes from an adult with an advanced solid tumor such as melanoma, head and neck, liver or kidney cancer. Sequenced material: CD4+ or CD8+ T cells sorted from blood, taken in a trial of the OX40 agonist ivuxolimab. The CDR3 protein is CASTTTLSGNTIYF. The CDR3 DNA follows: TGTGCCAGCACCACGACCCTCTCTGGAAACACCATATATTTT.